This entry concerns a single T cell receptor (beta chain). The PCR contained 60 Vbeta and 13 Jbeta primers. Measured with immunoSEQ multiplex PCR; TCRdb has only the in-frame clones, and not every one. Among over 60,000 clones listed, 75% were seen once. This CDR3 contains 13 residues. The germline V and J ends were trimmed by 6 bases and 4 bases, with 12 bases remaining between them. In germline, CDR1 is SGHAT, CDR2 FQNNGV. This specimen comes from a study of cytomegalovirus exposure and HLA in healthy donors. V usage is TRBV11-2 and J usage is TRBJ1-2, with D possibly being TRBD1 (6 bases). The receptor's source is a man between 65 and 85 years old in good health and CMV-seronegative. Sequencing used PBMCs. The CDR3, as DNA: TGTGCCAGCAGTTCAGGGGACGCCTATGGCTACACCTTC. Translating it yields CASSSGDAYGYTF.